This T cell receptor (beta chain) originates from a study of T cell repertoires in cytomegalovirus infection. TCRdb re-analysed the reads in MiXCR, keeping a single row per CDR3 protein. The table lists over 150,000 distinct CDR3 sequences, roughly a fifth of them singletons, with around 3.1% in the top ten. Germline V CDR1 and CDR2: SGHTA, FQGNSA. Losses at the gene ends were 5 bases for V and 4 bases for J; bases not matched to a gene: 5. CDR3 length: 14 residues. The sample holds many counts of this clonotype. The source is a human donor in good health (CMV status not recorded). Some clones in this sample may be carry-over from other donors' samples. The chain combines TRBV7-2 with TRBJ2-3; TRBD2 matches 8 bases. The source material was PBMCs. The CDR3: CASSKGLAADTQYF. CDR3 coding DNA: TGTGCCAGCAGCAAAGGACTAGCCGCAGATACGCAGTATTTT.